The rows below give T cell receptor beta chains drawn from one sample of a study of PD-1 blockade in classical Hodgkin lymphoma. Assay: immunoSEQ multiplex PCR; the TCRdb copy retains only in-frame clones and omits some. Among about 75,000 clones listed, approximately 94% were seen once. The starting material was peripheral blood mononuclear cells (PBMCs), obtained at baseline. Every receptor here comes from a human donor with classical Hodgkin lymphoma. The CDR3 runs from the conserved cysteine through the conserved F or W. A D gene is named only where the DNA matches it firmly. Rows give clone size only sometimes, using once, few, many, or a class for an expanded clone.

D,V,J,size,CDR3,DNA
.,TRBV5-5,TRBJ1-5,.,CASSLGEGNQPQHF,TGTGCCAGCAGCTTGGGGGAGGGTAATCAGCCCCAGCATTTT
.,TRBV6-5,TRBJ2-1,.,CASSFRFGEQFF,TGTGCCAGCAGTTTTAGATTCGGTGAGCAGTTCTTC
.,TRBV7-9,TRBJ1-4,once,CASSLDRGQVNEKLFF,TGTGCCAGCAGCTTAGATCGGGGGCAGGTGAATGAAAAACTGTTTTTT
TRBD1,TRBV13,TRBJ1-2,once,CASSPGQGDYGYTF,TGTGCCAGCAGCCCGGGACAGGGGGACTATGGCTACACCTTC
TRBD1,TRBV19,TRBJ1-5,.,CASSETGGLQPQHF,TGTGCCAGTAGCGAGACAGGGGGCCTTCAGCCCCAGCATTTT
.,TRBV2,TRBJ1-4,.,CASGEATNEKLFF,TGTGCCAGCGGGGAAGCAACTAATGAAAAACTGTTTTTT
.,TRBV5-6,TRBJ1-3,.,CASSLEGVTIYF,TGTGCCAGCAGCTTGGAGGGGGTTACCATATATTTT
.,TRBV5-4,TRBJ2-3,.,CASSLAHTDTQYF,TGTGCCAGCAGCTTAGCACACACAGATACGCAGTATTTT
TRBD1,TRBV6-6,TRBJ1-5,.,CATQGTGALGNQPQHF,TGTGCCACTCAGGGAACAGGGGCGTTAGGCAATCAGCCCCAGCATTTT
TRBD1,TRBV7-9,TRBJ2-1,.,CASSPSDRGIDNEQFF,TGTGCCAGCAGCCCATCGGACAGGGGTATCGACAATGAGCAGTTCTTC
.,TRBV7-9,TRBJ2-5,.,CASSPETEETQYF,TGTGCCAGCAGCCCGGAGACAGAAGAGACCCAGTACTTC
.,TRBV28,TRBJ2-1,.,CASSQLTQAYNEQFF,TGTGCCAGCAGCCAACTAACCCAGGCGTACAATGAGCAGTTCTTC
.,TRBV5-1,TRBJ2-3,.,CASSLLGRGGGTDTQYF,TGCGCCAGCAGCTTGCTTGGCAGGGGAGGAGGCACAGATACGCAGTATTTT
.,TRBV5-1,TRBJ1-5,.,CASSWTVNQPQHF,TGCGCCAGCAGTTGGACAGTCAATCAGCCCCAGCATTTT
.,TRBV19,TRBJ2-3,.,CASSLLTDNTDTQYF,TGTGCCAGTAGTCTCCTGACAGACAACACAGATACGCAGTATTTT
TRBD1,TRBV7-2,TRBJ2-3,.,CASSQFTGQTTDTQYF,TGTGCCAGCAGTCAATTTACGGGACAGACCACAGATACGCAGTATTTT
.,TRBV11-1,TRBJ2-1,.,CASSSPGRDYNEQFF,TGTGCCAGCAGCTCCCCGGGGCGGGACTACAATGAGCAGTTCTTC